This TCR beta chain was identified during a study of blood T cell repertoires in COVID-19. As for the study in general: The samples span acute and convalescent COVID-19 from the United States, Italy and Spain. From T cells, B-cell-depleted T cells, or PBMCs came the material, which was cDNA or gDNA.

This CDR3 region has 15 residues. V shed 2 bases and J shed 1 base, with 11 bases lying between them. Germline-derived CDR1 and CDR2 are SNHLY and FYNNEI. The assay was immunoSEQ multiplex PCR, and TCRdb's table has in-frame clones only and misses some. There are about 170,000 clones in the sample; around 82% occur only once, and over 2% lies in the top ten. The specimen sequenced was peripheral blood. The receptor's source is an elderly woman with acute or convalescent COVID-19. The rearrangement joins TRBV2 to TRBJ1-1, with D perhaps TRBD1 (5 bases). Here the CDR3 reads CASSELGQGNTEAFF. The DNA of the CDR3 is TGTGCCAGCAGTGAATTGGGGCAGGGGAACACTGAAGCTTTCTTT. Variable domain in full (rest from reference TRBV2 and TRBJ1-1): EPEVTQTPSHQVTQMGQEVILRCVPISNHLYFYWYRQILGQKVEFLVSFYNNEISEKSEIFDDQFSVERPDGSNFTLKIRSTKLEDSAMYFCASSELGQGNTEAFFGQGTRLTVV.